The next 18 T cell receptor beta chains were all read from a single sample in a study of shared clonotypes between healthy human individuals. Generated by immunoSEQ multiplex PCR, the TCRdb table keeps only in-frame clones and is missing some. Of over a million clones listed, roughly 80% are singletons. The sequenced sample was memory CD4+ T cells sorted from blood. Stated subset: CD45RA-negative fraction. Receptors were obtained from a young man in good health.

Details on this clone: In the same sample, other DNA sequences code for this CDR3. J is TRBJ1-2 and V is TRBV7-2; D is undetermined. CDR1 and CDR2 from the germline V gene are SGHTA and FQGNSA. Trimming took off 5 bases at V and 2 bases at J, with 9 bases between the two ends. The CDR3 loop spans 13 amino acids. The CDR3 region has the DNA TGTGCCAGCAGCCCAGACAAAAACTATGGCTACACCTTC. It encodes CASSPDKNYGYTF.

The V and J genes are TRBV2 and TRBJ1-5; D gene uncertain. This CDR3 has 15 amino acids. CDR1 and CDR2 from the germline V gene are SNHLY and FYNNEI. The V end lost 8 bases, the J end lost 4 bases, and 18 bases lay between the germline ends. The CDR3 region has the DNA TGTGCCAGCTTGGCCGCAGGCGTGGGGAATCAGCCCCAGCATTTT. Amino acid sequence: CASLAAGVGNQPQHF.

This chain joins TRBV5-1 and TRBJ1-1; D may be TRBD1 (5 bases). The CDR3 is 13 residues long. Germline CDR1 reads SGHRS; CDR2 reads YFSETQ. Between the trimmed V and J ends, which lost 2 bases and 4 bases, there was a span of 9 bases. The CDR3 loop is CASSFNQGTEAFF. The CDR3 bases are TGCGCCAGCAGCTTTAATCAGGGCACTGAAGCTTTCTTT.

The DNA of the CDR3 is TGTGCCAGCAGCCCGGGGGGTCAGCCCCAGCATTTT. Its protein is CASSPGGQPQHF. This sequence joins TRBV6-5 and TRBJ1-5, with a weak D call TRBD1 (5 bases). Trimming removed 6 bases from V and 6 bases from J, with 9 bases in between. The CDR3 consists of 12 residues. Germline CDR1 is MNHEY and CDR2 is SVGAGI.

This clone was seen just once. As DNA, the CDR3 is TGTGCCAGCAGTTACTCGAGATGGGATACCTACGAGCAGTACTTC. It specifies CASSYSRWDTYEQYF. The V gene is TRBV6-6, the J gene TRBJ2-7; D gene unclear. The CDR3 is 15 amino acids. Germline loops: CDR1 MNHNY, CDR2 SVGAGI (reference sequence). V lost 0 bases and J lost 2, with 11 bases in between.

The gene calls are TRBV6-5 and TRBJ1-2; D gene ambiguous. CDR1 MNHEY and CDR2 SVGAGI come from the germline V gene. The CDR3 loop spans 15 amino acids. Between the trimmed V and J ends, which lost 6 bases and 0 bases, there was a span of 14 bases. The CDR3 sequence: CASSRERRSNYGYTF. CDR3 bases: TGTGCCAGCAGCCGAGAGAGGAGGTCTAACTATGGCTACACCTTC.

This chain connects TRBV6-1 to TRBJ2-7, with 7 bases lining up with TRBD1. CDR1 and CDR2 (germline): MNHNS, SASEGT. Germline trimming cut 6 bases from V and 2 bases from J; bases unmatched to any gene: 7. CDR3 length: 14 amino acids. CDR3 region: CASRVPGQPYEQYF. CDR3 DNA sequence: TGTGCCAGCAGAGTTCCGGGACAGCCCTACGAGCAGTACTTC.

This clone occurred once. The chain employs TRBV5-4 and TRBJ2-2, with 7 bases aligning to TRBD2. CDR3 length: 15 residues. The junction had 5 bases not matched to a gene; V was cut back by 4 bases and J by 2 bases. Per germline, CDR1 SGHNT and CDR2 YYREEE (reference sequence). CDR3 coding DNA: TGTGCCAGCAGCAAGGGGACTACCAACACCGGGGAGCTGTTTTTT. Protein sequence: CASSKGTTNTGELFF.

A single count supports this clone. Other nucleotide sequences in the sample specify the same CDR3. The rearrangement uses TRBV6-5 and TRBJ2-3, with D uncertain. V was pared by 3 bases and J by 5 bases, with 6 bases between. The CDR3 length is 12 residues. CDR1 is MNHEY and CDR2 is SVGAGI in the germline V gene. The CDR3 coding sequence is TGTGCCAGCAGTTATTCTAGAGATACGCAGTATTTT. Protein sequence: CASSYSRDTQYF.

The table lists this clone with a few counts. This chain uses TRBV10-3 with TRBJ1-5; possible D gene TRBD1, 5 bases. In germline, CDR1 is ENHRY, CDR2 SYGVKD. The CDR3 has 13 amino acids. Trimming removed 7 bases at V and 7 bases at J, with 14 bases between. CDR3 region: CAITQGRGQPQHF. As DNA, the CDR3 is TGTGCCATCACCCAGGGAAGGGGCCAGCCCCAGCATTTT.

CDR3 amino acids: CASSQRTFPYEQYF. The CDR3 DNA sequence: TGCGCCAGCAGTCAAAGGACCTTCCCCTACGAGCAGTACTTC. The V and J genes are TRBV5-1 and TRBJ2-7; D unclear. The length of the CDR3 is 14 residues. V was pared by 5 bases and J by 2 bases, with 14 bases between. Per the germline V gene, CDR1 is SGHRS and CDR2 is YFSETQ.

The rearrangement links TRBV5-1 to TRBJ1-4, with 7 nucleotides matching TRBD1. The germline V gene encodes CDR1 SGHRS and CDR2 YFSETQ. The junction had 2 bases not matched to a gene; V was cut back by 4 bases and J by 2 bases. The CDR3 has 14 residues. The CDR3 sequence is CASSQGQTNEKLFF. The CDR3 nucleotides are TGCGCCAGCAGCCAGGGACAGACTAATGAAAAACTGTTTTTT.

The genes are TRBV11-1 and TRBJ2-3, with no clear D. Deletions cut 1 base from V and 7 bases from J, with 9 bases between. This CDR3 is built from 13 residues. Germline V gene sequence: CDR1 SGHAT, CDR2 FQDESV (reference sequence). CDR3 amino acids: CASSLVGGYTQYF. The CDR3 DNA is TGTGCCAGCAGCTTAGTAGGCGGTTATACGCAGTATTTT.

Details on this clone: A much larger clone differs from this one at a single base, so this may be a read error. The chain links TRBV2 to TRBJ2-7, with 7 bases identical to TRBD1. From germline, CDR1 is SNHLY and CDR2 FYNNEI. V was clipped by 5 bases and J by 3 bases; unmatched bases: 1. The CDR3 sequence is 12 residues long. CDR3 loop: CASSRDSYEQYF. The CDR3 nucleotides read TGTGCCAGCAGTCGGGACAGCTACGAGCAGTACTTC.

The chain couples TRBV10-1 to TRBJ1-3, with D unclear. Between the trimmed V and J ends, which lost 0 bases and 2 bases, there was a span of 11 bases. The CDR3 runs to 16 residues. Germline V CDR1 and CDR2: WNHNN, SYGVQD (reference sequence). The CDR3 here is CASSESRSGAGNTIYF. The CDR3 DNA reads as TGCGCCAGCAGTGAGTCCAGGAGCGGGGCTGGAAACACCATATATTTT.

The chain recombines TRBV5-6 with TRBJ2-1; 7 bases line up with TRBD1. Germline-derived CDR1 and CDR2 are SGHDT and YYEEEE. This CDR3 has 15 amino acids. The V and J ends lost 1 base and 0 bases, in that order; junction bases with no gene match: 1. Written as DNA, the CDR3 is TGTGCCAGCAGCTTGAAGGGGGCCTCCTACAATGAGCAGTTCTTC. It is translated as CASSLKGASYNEQFF.

The chain has TRBV19 and TRBJ1-6, with 11 positions matching TRBD1. This CDR3 spans 16 amino acids. Looked up from germline, CDR1 is LNHDA and CDR2 is SQIVND (reference sequence). J gave up 10 bases and V 7 bases, and 12 bases lay outside the gene matches. CDR3 region: CASTFSSGQGGSPLHF. CDR3 DNA: TGTGCCAGTACCTTTTCATCGGGACAGGGGGGCTCACCCCTCCACTTT.

This CDR3 is CASSVSQSSGNTIYF. In DNA form, the CDR3 reads TGTGCCAGCAGCGTAAGTCAGAGCTCTGGAAACACCATATATTTT. The chain joins TRBV9 to TRBJ1-3; D not certain. The length of the CDR3 is 15 residues. V was shortened by 1 base and J by 0 bases, with 8 bases between the two germline ends. Looked up from germline, CDR1 is SGDLS and CDR2 is YYNGEE.